These 20 T cell receptor beta chains share one sample of origin, sequenced in a study of TIL therapy for anti-PD-1-resistant metastatic lung cancer. As for time point: pre-treatment sample, taken before nivolumab and TIL therapy. Most excised metastases sampled were pleural nodules or supraclavicular lymph nodes. This was the immunoSEQ v3 assay. Assay used: immunoSEQ multiplex PCR; TCRdb lists only in-frame clones, some missing. The sample lists 45,000 to 60,000 clones; around 64% were seen once. The starting material was tumor tissue, obtained at baseline. All receptors come from a person aged 25-80 years with non-small cell lung cancer.

This CDR3 reads CASSFSGGAGEDTQYF. In DNA, the CDR3 is TGTGCCAGCAGCTTCAGTGGGGGGGCAGGGGAAGATACGCAGTATTTT. The V and J genes are TRBV9 and TRBJ2-3; a weak D match, TRBD2 (7 bases). The germline V gene encodes CDR1 SGDLS and CDR2 YYNGEE. V gave up 4 bases and J gave up 5 bases, with 20 bases separating them. This CDR3 contains 16 residues.

This clone was seen more than once but under ten times. The CDR3 loop is CASSLLTGPPLHF. The CDR3 DNA sequence: TGTGCCAGCAGCCTACTCACCGGACCACCCCTCCACTTT. The chain recombines TRBV6-5 with TRBJ1-6; D is uncertain. CDR3 length: 13 residues. Germline V gives CDR1 MNHEY, CDR2 SVGAGI. Trimming took off 6 bases at V and 11 bases at J, with 14 bases between the two ends.

This rearrangement joins TRBV19 to TRBJ2-2; D is possibly TRBD2 (6 bases). V was trimmed by 9 bases and J by 7 bases, leaving 12 bases between them. Germline V gene data show CDR1 as LNHDA and CDR2 as SQIVND (reference sequence). CDR3 size: 12 residues. The CDR3, as DNA: TGTGCCAGGGAGGGAAAGAACGGGGAGCTGTTTTTT. The encoded protein is CAREGKNGELFF.

J is TRBJ1-2 and V is TRBV7-9, with unresolved D. Germline assignment: CDR1 SEHNR and CDR2 FQNEAQ (reference sequence). The V end was cut by 2 bases, the J end by 2 bases, with 12 bases between. The CDR3 totals 15 residues. In DNA, the CDR3 is TGTGCCAGCAGCTTAAGTGCAGGAGGGAACTATGGCTACACCTTC. It encodes CASSLSAGGNYGYTF. Combining the CDR3 with reference TRBV7-9 and TRBJ1-2 gives the whole variable domain DTGVSQNPRHKITKRGQNVTFRCDPISEHNRLYWYRQTLGQGPEFLTYFQNEAQLEKSRLLSDRFSAERPKGSFSTLEIQRTEQGDSAMYLCASSLSAGGNYGYTFGSGTRLTVV.

The chain employs TRBV7-2 and TRBJ1-4, with 8 bases identical to TRBD1. The V gene's germline CDR1 is SGHTA and CDR2 FQGNSA. This CDR3 comprises 14 residues. V shed 1 base, J shed 6 bases, and the junction held 1 base outside the gene matches. This CDR3 reads CASSLDRGYEKLFF. CDR3 nucleotides: TGTGCCAGCAGCTTAGACAGGGGGTATGAAAAACTGTTTTTT.

This rearrangement joins TRBV5-5 to TRBJ2-7; D is perhaps TRBD2 (6 bases). V lost 4 bases and J 7 bases, leaving 12 bases between the germline ends. The CDR3 covers 12 residues. Germline CDR1 is SGHKS and CDR2 is YYEKEE (reference sequence). The CDR3: CASSTRREEQYF. CDR3 in DNA: TGTGCCAGCAGCACTCGACGGGAGGAGCAGTACTTC.

The chain has TRBV2 and TRBJ2-1; TRBD1 is a possible D gene (6 bases). The V and J ends lost 3 bases and 0 bases respectively, with 18 bases between them. Germline assignment: CDR1 SNHLY and CDR2 FYNNEI. CDR3 length: 18 residues. CDR3 coding DNA: TGTGCCAGCAGTGACGGTTGGACCCTCAGGGGCTCCTACAATGAGCAGTTCTTC. It is translated as CASSDGWTLRGSYNEQFF.

The chain is built from TRBV7-2 and TRBJ2-3, with D unclear. From germline, CDR1 is SGHTA and CDR2 FQGNSA. Trimming removed 3 bases at V and 1 base at J, with 5 bases between. The CDR3 has 13 residues. The CDR3 bases are TGTGCCAGCAGCTTTGGGGGCACAGATACGCAGTATTTT. Amino acids: CASSFGGTDTQYF.

The rearrangement uses TRBV5-6 and TRBJ2-2, with D perhaps TRBD1 (5 bases). Germline V gene sequence: CDR1 SGHDT, CDR2 YYEEEE. The CDR3 sequence is 16 residues long. Trimming removed 0 bases from V and 0 bases from J, with 9 bases in between. CDR3 protein: CASSLVAGTNTGELFF. In DNA, the CDR3 is TGTGCCAGCAGCTTGGTTGCAGGGACGAACACCGGGGAGCTGTTTTTT.

This clone was seen a few times. The chain combines TRBV15 with TRBJ2-1; unclear D gene. Germline V lookup: CDR1 LNHNV, CDR2 YYDKDF (reference sequence). V lost 8 bases and J lost 0, with 11 bases in between. The CDR3 has 14 amino acids. For the CDR3, the DNA is TGTGCCACCTCCAGGTCGACCTCCTACAATGAGCAGTTCTTC. Translating it yields CATSRSTSYNEQFF.

The chain uses TRBV6-1 and TRBJ1-2; the D gene is possibly TRBD1 (5 bases). Germline assignment: CDR1 MNHNS and CDR2 SASEGT. The CDR3 is 15 amino acids. V dropped 8 bases and J dropped 0 bases, with 16 bases sitting between them. CDR3 region: CASDILQGSNYGYTF. For the CDR3, the DNA is TGTGCCAGCGATATTTTGCAGGGATCTAACTATGGCTACACCTTC.

The V and J genes are TRBV11-1 and TRBJ2-3; 8 bases are a match to TRBD1. Germline values: CDR1 SGHAT, CDR2 FQDESV (reference sequence). This CDR3 comprises 16 residues. Trimming cost V 4 bases and J 1 base; bases outside gene matches: 7. The CDR3 DNA is TGTGCCAGCAGCTCCCGTGACAGGGGACGCACAGATACGCAGTATTTT. Translation: CASSSRDRGRTDTQYF.

The chain carries TRBV7-8 and TRBJ1-5, with D uncertain. CDR3 length: 14 amino acids. Deletions cut 8 bases from V and 0 bases from J, with 11 bases between. The germline V gene has CDR1 SGHVS and CDR2 FQNEAQ. CDR3 residues: CASAQSNSNQPQHF. The CDR3 DNA is TGTGCCAGCGCACAGTCTAATAGCAATCAGCCCCAGCATTTT.

This clone was found a few times. The chain has TRBV30 and TRBJ1-2, with TRBD1 as a possible D gene (5 bases). Germline V CDR1 and CDR2: GTSNPN, SVGIG (reference sequence). CDR3 length: 12 amino acids. Trimming shortened V by 3 bases and J by 2 bases, and 7 bases separated the two germline ends. The CDR3 DNA reads as TGTGCCTGGAGGGGACTGAACTATGGCTACACCTTC. Protein sequence: CAWRGLNYGYTF.

The V call is TRBV15, the J call TRBJ1-5; D might be TRBD1 (6 bases). Germline loops: CDR1 LNHNV, CDR2 YYDKDF (reference sequence). Trimming pared 0 bases from V and 6 bases from J, leaving 12 bases between. CDR3 length equals 15 residues. The DNA of the CDR3 is TGTGCCACCAGCAGAGATGGAGAGGGGGGTCAGCCCCAGCATTTT. This sequence encodes CATSRDGEGGQPQHF.

V and J are TRBV11-2 and TRBJ1-4, with TRBD1 matching over 8 bases. The germline CDR1 and CDR2 sequences are SGHAT and FQNNGV. The CDR3 runs 16 residues. V dropped 3 bases and J dropped 6; count of bases not matched to a gene: 9. CDR3 DNA: TGTGCCAGCAGCTTGGACAGGACAGGGCGGGATGAAAAACTGTTTTTT. Translated, it gives CASSLDRTGRDEKLFF.

This clone was recorded a few times. This chain joins TRBV2 and TRBJ1-3; 8 nucleotides align to TRBD1. This CDR3 has 15 residues. The V gene end was trimmed by 6 bases and the J gene end by 0 bases; junction bases not matched to a gene: 4. Germline CDR1 and CDR2: SNHLY and FYNNEI. CDR3 DNA: TGTGCCAGCAGCCCAGGGACAGGCTCTGGAAACACCATATATTTT. Translation gives CASSPGTGSGNTIYF.

CDR3 in DNA: TGCAGTGCTAGCGCCTTCGGGGAAGCTTTCTTT. Translating gives CSASAFGEAFF. V gene TRBV20-1 combines with J gene TRBJ1-1; D is uncertain. Between the trimmed V and J ends, which lost 3 bases and 8 bases, there was a span of 10 bases. The CDR3 consists of 11 residues. Germline CDR1 DFQATT, CDR2 SNEGSKA (reference sequence).

The chain combines TRBV7-9 with TRBJ2-1; D ambiguous. Between the trimmed V and J ends, which lost 5 bases and 0 bases, there was a span of 5 bases. This CDR3 is 13 amino acids long. The germline V gene has CDR1 SEHNR and CDR2 FQNEAQ (reference sequence). The CDR3 protein is CASSPDSYNEQFF. The CDR3, as DNA: TGTGCCAGCAGCCCCGACTCCTACAATGAGCAGTTCTTC. Drawing the rest from reference TRBV7-9 and TRBJ2-1, the complete variable domain is DTGVSQNPRHKITKRGQNVTFRCDPISEHNRLYWYRQTLGQGPEFLTYFQNEAQLEKSRLLSDRFSAERPKGSFSTLEIQRTEQGDSAMYLCASSPDSYNEQFFGPGTRLTVL.

This clone was observed once. This chain uses TRBV18 with TRBJ1-5; 7 bases agree with TRBD1. With 6 bases clipped from V and 2 bases from J, the junction kept 4 bases outside the gene matches. This CDR3 spans 14 amino acids. Germline lookup yields CDR1 KGHSH and CDR2 LQKENI. DNA for the CDR3: TGTGCCAGCTCCCTGGGGACAGGCAATCAGCCCCAGCATTTT. Protein sequence: CASSLGTGNQPQHF.